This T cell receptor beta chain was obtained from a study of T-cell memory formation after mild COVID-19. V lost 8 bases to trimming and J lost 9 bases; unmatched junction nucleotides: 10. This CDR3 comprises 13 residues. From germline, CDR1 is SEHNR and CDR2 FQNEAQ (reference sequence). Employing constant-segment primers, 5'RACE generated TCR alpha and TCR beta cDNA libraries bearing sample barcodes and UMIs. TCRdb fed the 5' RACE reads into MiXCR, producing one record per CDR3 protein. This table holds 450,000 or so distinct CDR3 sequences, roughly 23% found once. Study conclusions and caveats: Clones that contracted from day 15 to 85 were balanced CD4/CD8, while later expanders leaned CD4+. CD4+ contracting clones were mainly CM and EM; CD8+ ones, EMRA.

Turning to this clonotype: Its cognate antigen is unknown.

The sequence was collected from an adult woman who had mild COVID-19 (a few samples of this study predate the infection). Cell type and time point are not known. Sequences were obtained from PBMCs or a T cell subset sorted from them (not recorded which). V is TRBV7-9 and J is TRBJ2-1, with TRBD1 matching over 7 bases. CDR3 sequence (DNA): TGTGCCAGCCAAACCCAGACAGGGACTGAGCAGTTCTTC. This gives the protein CASQTQTGTEQFF.